The 29 T cell receptor beta chains below come from one sample, sequenced in a study of blood T cell repertoires in COVID-19. Assay: immunoSEQ multiplex PCR; the TCRdb copy retains only in-frame clones and omits some. Of about 180,000 clones listed, about four fifths are singletons. The sequencing input was peripheral blood. The origin of the receptors is an older woman with acute or convalescent COVID-19.

V usage is TRBV28 and J usage is TRBJ1-2, with TRBD1 as a possible D gene (5 bases). V was pared by 6 bases and J by 7 bases, with 6 bases between. The CDR3 totals 10 residues. Per germline, CDR1 MDHEN and CDR2 SYDVKM. CDR3 in amino acids: CASRDIGYTF. CDR3 nucleotides: TGTGCCAGCAGGGACATTGGCTACACCTTC.

The genes are TRBV5-6 and TRBJ1-5; D call uncertain. There are 15 residues in the CDR3. Germline V gives CDR1 SGHDT, CDR2 YYEEEE. The ends were cut back, 2 bases at V and 0 bases at J, with 9 bases in the middle. CDR3 residues: CASSFRGLSNQPQHF. CDR3 sequence (DNA): TGTGCCAGCAGCTTCCGAGGCCTTAGCAATCAGCCCCAGCATTTT.

The V and J genes are TRBV30 and TRBJ2-3, with TRBD2 identical over 11 bases. Germline V gives CDR1 GTSNPN, CDR2 SVGIG (reference sequence). The ends lost 2 bases at V and 5 bases at J; junction bases unmatched: 3. The CDR3 length is 14 residues. The CDR3 loop is CAWSTGLAGDTQYF. For the CDR3, the DNA is TGTGCCTGGAGTACCGGACTAGCGGGAGATACGCAGTATTTT.

This clone was seen once. The rearrangement uses TRBV28 and TRBJ2-1; a possible D gene is TRBD2 (5 bases). The V and J ends lost 6 bases and 1 base respectively, with 10 bases between them. The length of the CDR3 is 14 residues. Germline CDR1 and CDR2: MDHEN and SYDVKM. This CDR3 reads CASRTSGSYNEQFF. In DNA form, the CDR3 reads TGTGCCAGCAGGACATCGGGGTCCTACAATGAGCAGTTCTTC.

J is TRBJ1-4 and V is TRBV2, with D tentatively TRBD1 (6 bases). V lost 5 bases, J lost 5 bases, and 15 bases lay in between. CDR1 and CDR2 from the germline V gene are SNHLY and FYNNEI. This CDR3 is built from 15 residues. CDR3: CASSPWRGANEKLFF. CDR3 nucleotide sequence: TGTGCCAGCAGTCCCTGGCGGGGGGCGAATGAAAAACTGTTTTTT.

V is TRBV19 and J is TRBJ1-5; 9 bases match TRBD1. The CDR3 length is 15 residues. CDR1 and CDR2 from the germline V gene are LNHDA and SQIVND (reference sequence). The V gene end was trimmed by 6 bases and the J gene end by 6 bases; junction bases not matched to a gene: 9. CDR3 amino acids: CASRTDRGNRQPQHF. CDR3 DNA: TGTGCCAGTAGGACGGACAGGGGAAATCGTCAGCCCCAGCATTTT.

The rearrangement links TRBV30 to TRBJ1-1, with 7 bases fitting TRBD1. The CDR3 is 11 amino acids. Trimming cost V 8 bases and J 1 base; bases outside gene matches: 1. The germline CDR1 and CDR2 sequences are GTSNPN and SVGIG (reference sequence). This CDR3 is CARQGNTEAFF. CDR3 nucleotide sequence: TGTGCCAGACAGGGGAACACTGAAGCTTTCTTT.

This clone was observed a single time. This CDR3 is CASSFWGEGFNQPQHF. The CDR3, as DNA: TGTGCCAGCAGTTTCTGGGGGGAGGGTTTCAATCAGCCCCAGCATTTT. V usage is TRBV27 and J usage is TRBJ1-5, with D perhaps TRBD1 (5 bases). Trimming took 3 bases from V and 3 from J, leaving 15 bases between them. Germline CDR1 and CDR2: MNHEY and SMNVEV (reference sequence). The CDR3 totals 16 residues.

This sequence joins TRBV4-3 and TRBJ1-2; D gene uncertain. With 0 bases removed from V and 3 bases from J, the gap between germline ends came to 14 bases. CDR3 length equals 16 residues. The germline V gene encodes CDR1 LGHNA and CDR2 YSLEER. In nucleotides, the CDR3 is TGCGCCAGCAGCCAAGATTCGGGTACCCCGGACTATGGCTACACCTTC. Its protein is CASSQDSGTPDYGYTF.

This chain's CDR3 is CASSRSGRGDDYEQYF. CDR3 coding DNA: TGTGCCAGCAGCCGCTCCGGGCGGGGTGACGACTACGAGCAGTACTTC. The rearrangement uses TRBV3-1 (or the pseudogene TRBV3-2) and TRBJ2-7; D might be TRBD2 (6 bases). The V end was cut by 4 bases, the J end by 3 bases, with 19 bases between. Germline lookup yields CDR1 LGHDT and CDR2 YNNKEL (reference sequence). The CDR3 totals 16 residues.

The gene calls are TRBV19 and TRBJ1-6, with D hard to call. Per germline, CDR1 LNHDA and CDR2 SQIVND (reference sequence). V was clipped by 5 bases and J by 6 bases, with 14 bases between them. This CDR3 has 15 residues. CDR3 bases: TGTGCCAGTAGTGCCTCGGTTATAACTAATTCACCCCTCCACTTT. Its protein product is CASSASVITNSPLHF. Full variable domain (remainder filled in from reference TRBV19 and TRBJ1-6): DGGITQSPKYLFRKEGQNVTLSCEQNLNHDAMYWYRQDPGQGLRLIYYSQIVNDFQKGDIAEGYSVSREKKESFPLTVTSAQKNPTAFYLCASSASVITNSPLHFGNGTRLTVT.

This chain connects TRBV7-2 to TRBJ1-1; TRBD1 aligns across 8 bases. The CDR3 runs 17 residues. Germline V gene data show CDR1 as SGHTA and CDR2 as FQGNSA. V shed 2 bases, J shed 3 bases, and the junction held 11 bases outside the gene matches. The CDR3 sequence is CASSLRGAGQGHTEAFF. As DNA, the CDR3 is TGTGCCAGCAGCTTAAGAGGTGCTGGACAGGGTCACACTGAAGCTTTCTTT.

J is TRBJ2-7 and V is TRBV7-9, with 7 positions matching TRBD1. CDR1 and CDR2 (germline): SEHNR, FQNEAQ (reference sequence). CDR3 length: 13 amino acids. V shed 5 bases, J shed 3 bases, and the junction held 4 bases outside the gene matches. CDR3: CASSPSGGYEQYF. Written as DNA, the CDR3 is TGTGCCAGCAGCCCATCAGGGGGCTACGAGCAGTACTTC.

DNA of the CDR3: TGCGCCAGCAGCCCCGCGGGGCAGCAAGTAAACAATGAGCAGTTCTTC. This translates into CASSPAGQQVNNEQFF. The J gene is TRBJ2-1, the V gene TRBV5-1; maybe TRBD2 (6 bases). Germline V gene lookup returns CDR1 SGHRS and CDR2 YFSETQ. CDR3 size: 16 residues. V lost 4 bases and J 5 bases, leaving 19 bases between the germline ends.

The chain employs TRBV5-1 and TRBJ1-1; TRBD1 aligns across 7 bases. V lost 4 bases to trimming and J lost 0 bases; unmatched junction nucleotides: 6. In germline, CDR1 is SGHRS, CDR2 YFSETQ. The CDR3 sequence is 15 residues long. The CDR3 DNA sequence: TGCGCCAGCAGCGGTGGACAGGTACTGAACACTGAAGCTTTCTTT. This encodes CASSGGQVLNTEAFF.

J is TRBJ1-1 and V is TRBV7-2; tentative D call: TRBD1 (5 bases). V was pared by 2 bases and J by 4 bases, with 17 bases between. Germline CDR1 is SGHTA and CDR2 is FQGNSA. This CDR3 is 16 amino acids long. CDR3 nucleotide sequence: TGTGCCAGCAGCTTAACACCAGGGAAGCGGGGCACTGAAGCTTTCTTT. Translating it yields CASSLTPGKRGTEAFF.

There are a few counts of this clone. The rearrangement links TRBV19 to TRBJ1-5, with D perhaps TRBD1 (5 bases). Trimming took off 9 bases at V and 9 bases at J, with 18 bases between the two ends. The CDR3 runs 13 residues. Germline V gene lookup returns CDR1 LNHDA and CDR2 SQIVND (reference sequence). The CDR3: CASRDSPDRPQHF. In nucleotides, the CDR3 is TGTGCCAGCAGAGACAGCCCGGATCGGCCCCAGCATTTT.

The chain combines TRBV9 with TRBJ2-3; D gene unclear. Trimming shortened V by 3 bases and J by 0 bases, and 8 bases separated the two germline ends. The CDR3 sequence is 14 residues long. Germline-derived CDR1 and CDR2 are SGDLS and YYNGEE. The CDR3 reads CASSAGLSTDTQYF. CDR3 nucleotide sequence: TGTGCCAGCAGCGCAGGTTTGAGCACAGATACGCAGTATTTT.

The gene calls are TRBV6-5 and TRBJ2-7, with D tentatively TRBD2 (5 bases). The CDR3 contains 12 residues. Trimming took off 6 bases at V and 4 bases at J, with 10 bases between the two ends. Germline loops: CDR1 MNHEY, CDR2 SVGAGI. CDR3 region: CASRRTDYEQYF. CDR3 DNA sequence: TGTGCCAGCAGAAGGACTGATTACGAGCAGTACTTC.

This clone was picked up one time. This sequence joins TRBV16 and TRBJ1-1; D is unresolved. Trimming cost V 4 bases and J 1 base, with 7 bases left between them. The CDR3 runs 13 residues. The germline CDR1 and CDR2 sequences are KGHSY and FQNENV. The CDR3 bases are TGTGCCAGCAGCCCTACAGCGAACACTGAAGCTTTCTTT. Its translation: CASSPTANTEAFF. Full variable domain (rest looked up from reference TRBV16 and TRBJ1-1): GEEVAQTPKHLVRGEGQKAKLYCAPIKGHSYVFWYQQVLKNEFKFLISFQNENVFDETGMPKERFSAKCLPNSPCSLEIQATKLEDSAVYFCASSPTANTEAFFGQGTRLTVV.

The DNA of the CDR3 is TGTGCCAGACAACCTATCGGGTACCGCACTGAAGCTTTCTTT. Amino acid sequence: CARQPIGYRTEAFF. This chain joins TRBV27 and TRBJ1-1; D is uncertain. Deletions cut 9 bases from V and 4 bases from J, with 18 bases between. The CDR3 totals 14 residues. Germline assignment: CDR1 MNHEY and CDR2 SMNVEV (reference sequence).

This chain uses TRBV24-1 with TRBJ2-3; 11 nucleotides align to TRBD2. Germline CDR1 and CDR2: KGHDR and SFDVKD. CDR3 size: 18 residues. Losses at the gene ends were 2 bases for V and 0 bases for J; bases not matched to a gene: 6. The CDR3 DNA is TGTGCCACCAGTGATTACACTCTAGCGGGGGGTAGCACAGATACGCAGTATTTT. Its protein is CATSDYTLAGGSTDTQYF.

A single count supports this clone. This rearrangement joins TRBV6-1 to TRBJ2-1; 15 bases agree with TRBD2. The CDR3 extends over 16 amino acids. J was trimmed by 15 bases and V by 0 bases; bases with no gene match: 9. Germline V gives CDR1 MNHNS, CDR2 SASEGT. CDR3 nucleotide sequence: TGTGCCAGCAGTGAAGCGGGACTAGCGGGGGGCCGGCGGCGGTTCTTC. Its protein product is CASSEAGLAGGRRRFF.

This chain links TRBV28 with TRBJ2-7; 7 nucleotides match TRBD1. V lost 5 bases and J lost 3; bases outside the gene matches: 7. The CDR3 extends over 14 amino acids. CDR1 and CDR2 (germline): MDHEN, SYDVKM. CDR3 in amino acids: CASSIPGQSYEQYF. Written as DNA, the CDR3 is TGTGCCAGCAGTATACCGGGACAGAGCTACGAGCAGTACTTC.

Of note for this clone: A read error may account for a junction end that differs from germline. V gene TRBV7-7 combines with J gene TRBJ2-7, with 9 positions matching TRBD1. CDR1 SSHAT and CDR2 FNYEAQ come from the germline V gene (reference sequence). The CDR3 consists of 15 residues. CDR3 in DNA: TGTGCTAGCAGCTCATCCGGGACAGGGAACTACGAGCAGTACTTC. It is translated as CASSSSGTGNYEQYF.

The chain recombines TRBV27 with TRBJ1-3; weak D call: TRBD1 (5 bases). The CDR3 sequence is 14 residues long. V gave up 0 bases and J gave up 8 bases, with 11 bases separating them. CDR1 and CDR2 from the germline V gene are MNHEY and SMNVEV (reference sequence). CDR3 sequence: CASSLSGVRDTIYF. DNA of the CDR3: TGTGCCAGCAGTTTATCAGGGGTGCGTGACACCATATATTTT.

J is TRBJ2-7 and V is TRBV5-1; 9 positions match TRBD1. The germline V gene has CDR1 SGHRS and CDR2 YFSETQ. V gave up 4 bases and J gave up 1 base; unmatched junction bases: 6. This CDR3 has 15 residues. CDR3 loop: CASSQGQGISYEQYF. The CDR3 DNA follows: TGCGCCAGCAGCCAGGGACAGGGAATATCCTACGAGCAGTACTTC.

The J gene is TRBJ2-1, the V gene TRBV27; TRBD2 matches 7 bases. J lost 0 bases, V lost 5 bases, and 13 bases had no gene match. Per germline, CDR1 MNHEY and CDR2 SMNVEV (reference sequence). The CDR3 has 18 amino acids. Here the CDR3 reads CASSRYETSRSSYNEQFF. In DNA form, the CDR3 reads TGTGCCAGCAGTAGATACGAGACTAGCCGTAGCTCCTACAATGAGCAGTTCTTC.

The CDR3 loop reads CAWSVSGPGGYTF. The CDR3 coding sequence is TGTGCCTGGAGTGTATCGGGCCCAGGGGGCTACACCTTC. The chain carries TRBV30 and TRBJ1-2; a possible D gene is TRBD1 (5 bases). CDR1 and CDR2 from the germline V gene are GTSNPN and SVGIG (reference sequence). V was cut by 0 bases and J by 8 bases, with 13 bases left in between. The CDR3 is made up of 13 amino acids.